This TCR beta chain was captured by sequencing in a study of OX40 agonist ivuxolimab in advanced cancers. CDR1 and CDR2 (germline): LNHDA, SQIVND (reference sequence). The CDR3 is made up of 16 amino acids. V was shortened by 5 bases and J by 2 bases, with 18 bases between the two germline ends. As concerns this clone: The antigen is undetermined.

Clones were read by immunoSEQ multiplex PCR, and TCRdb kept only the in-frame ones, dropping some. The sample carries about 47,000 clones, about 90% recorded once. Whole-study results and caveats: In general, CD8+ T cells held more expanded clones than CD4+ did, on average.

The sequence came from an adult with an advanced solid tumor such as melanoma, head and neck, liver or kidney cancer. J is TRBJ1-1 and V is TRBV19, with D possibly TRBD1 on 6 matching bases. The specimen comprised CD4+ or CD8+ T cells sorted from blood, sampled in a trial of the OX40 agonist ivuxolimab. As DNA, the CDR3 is TGTGCCAGTAGTGGGGACATCGGGAACACAAACACTGAAGCTTTCTTT. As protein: CASSGDIGNTNTEAFF.